The entry that follows covers one TCR beta chain sequence. This sample was taken from a study of cytomegalovirus exposure and HLA in healthy donors. The ends were cut back, 6 bases at V and 5 bases at J, with 10 bases in the middle. The CDR3 sequence is 12 residues long. Germline loops: CDR1 ENHRY, CDR2 SYGVKD. Clones were sequenced by immunoSEQ multiplex PCR, and TCRdb holds only the in-frame ones, with some missing. The repertoire holds 100,000 to 120,000 clones, with roughly 90% as singletons. The specimen was PBMCs. This receptor was obtained from a woman in her twenties or thirties in good health and CMV-seropositive. The V and J genes are TRBV10-3 and TRBJ2-5, with a tentative D call TRBD2 (6 bases). This CDR3 is CAIRTRGETQYF. The CDR3 nucleotides read TGTGCCATCAGGACTAGGGGTGAGACCCAGTACTTC.